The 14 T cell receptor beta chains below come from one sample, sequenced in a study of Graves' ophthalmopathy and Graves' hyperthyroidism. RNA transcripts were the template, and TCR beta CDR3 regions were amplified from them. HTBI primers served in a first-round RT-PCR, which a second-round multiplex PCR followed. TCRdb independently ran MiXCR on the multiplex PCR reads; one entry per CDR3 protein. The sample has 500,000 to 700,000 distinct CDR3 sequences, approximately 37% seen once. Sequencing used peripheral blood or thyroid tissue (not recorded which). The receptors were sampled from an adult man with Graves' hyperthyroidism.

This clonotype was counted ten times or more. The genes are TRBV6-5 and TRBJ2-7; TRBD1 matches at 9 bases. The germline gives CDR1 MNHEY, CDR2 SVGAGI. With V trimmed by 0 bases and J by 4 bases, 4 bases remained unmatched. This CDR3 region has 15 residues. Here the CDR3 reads CASSYSRDRVYEQYF. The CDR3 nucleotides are TGTGCCAGCAGTTACTCTCGGGACAGGGTGTACGAGCAGTACTTC.

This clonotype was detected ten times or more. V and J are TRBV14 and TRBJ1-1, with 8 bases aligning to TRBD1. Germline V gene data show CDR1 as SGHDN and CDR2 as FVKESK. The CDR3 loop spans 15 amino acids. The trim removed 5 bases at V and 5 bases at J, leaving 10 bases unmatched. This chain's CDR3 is CASSAPTGGGTEAFF. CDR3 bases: TGTGCCAGCAGCGCCCCTACAGGGGGGGGGACTGAAGCTTTCTTT.

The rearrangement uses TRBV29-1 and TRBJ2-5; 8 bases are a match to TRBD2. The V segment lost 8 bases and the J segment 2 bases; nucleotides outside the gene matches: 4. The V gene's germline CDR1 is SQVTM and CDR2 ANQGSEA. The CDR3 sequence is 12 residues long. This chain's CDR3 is CSREGLQETQYF. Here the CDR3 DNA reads TGCAGCCGGGAGGGGCTGCAAGAGACCCAGTACTTC.

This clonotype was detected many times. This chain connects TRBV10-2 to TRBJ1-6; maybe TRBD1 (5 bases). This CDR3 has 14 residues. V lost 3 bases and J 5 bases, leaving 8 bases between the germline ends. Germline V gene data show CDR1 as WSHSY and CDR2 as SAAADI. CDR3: CASSDRVNNSPLHF. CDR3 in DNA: TGCGCCAGCAGTGACAGGGTGAATAATTCACCCCTCCACTTT.

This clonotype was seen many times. The CDR3 DNA follows: TGTGCCAGCAGCTACGGAGGCTACACCTTC. This sequence encodes CASSYGGYTF. V usage is TRBV2 and J usage is TRBJ1-2; D gene ambiguous. V was shortened by 6 bases and J by 8 bases, with 7 bases between the two germline ends. This CDR3 has 10 residues. Germline CDR1 SNHLY, CDR2 FYNNEI.

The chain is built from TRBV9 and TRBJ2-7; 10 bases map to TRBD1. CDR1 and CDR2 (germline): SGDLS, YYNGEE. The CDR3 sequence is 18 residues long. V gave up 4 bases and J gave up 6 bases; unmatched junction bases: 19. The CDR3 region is CASSQFKGTGAFRGEQYF. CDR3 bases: TGTGCCAGCAGCCAATTCAAGGGGACAGGGGCCTTCAGGGGCGAGCAGTACTTC.

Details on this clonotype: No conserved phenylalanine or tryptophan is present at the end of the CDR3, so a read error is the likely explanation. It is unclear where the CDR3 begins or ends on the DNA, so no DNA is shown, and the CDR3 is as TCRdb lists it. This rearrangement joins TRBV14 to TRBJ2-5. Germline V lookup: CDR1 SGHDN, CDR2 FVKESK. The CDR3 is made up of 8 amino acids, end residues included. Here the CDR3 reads CASSQTPL.

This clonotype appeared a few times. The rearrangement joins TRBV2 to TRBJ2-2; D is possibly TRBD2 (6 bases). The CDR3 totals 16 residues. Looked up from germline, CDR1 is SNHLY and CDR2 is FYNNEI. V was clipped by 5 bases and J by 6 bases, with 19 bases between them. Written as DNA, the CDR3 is TGTGCCAGCAGTCCATTGGCGGAGGGAGTGCCCGGGGAGCTGTTTTTT. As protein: CASSPLAEGVPGELFF. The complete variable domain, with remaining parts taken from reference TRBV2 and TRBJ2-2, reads EPEVTQTPSHQVTQMGQEVILRCVPISNHLYFYWYRQILGQKVEFLVSFYNNEISEKSEIFDDQFSVERPDGSNFTLKIRSTKLEDSAMYFCASSPLAEGVPGELFFGEGSRLTVL.

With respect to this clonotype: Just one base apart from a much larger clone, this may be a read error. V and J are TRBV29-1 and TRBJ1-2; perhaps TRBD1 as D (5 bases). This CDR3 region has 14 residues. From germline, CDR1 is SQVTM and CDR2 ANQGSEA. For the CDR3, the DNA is TGCAGCGTTGCTGGGGCCCAAACATTCTATGGCCACACCTTC. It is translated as CSVAGAQTFYGHTF.

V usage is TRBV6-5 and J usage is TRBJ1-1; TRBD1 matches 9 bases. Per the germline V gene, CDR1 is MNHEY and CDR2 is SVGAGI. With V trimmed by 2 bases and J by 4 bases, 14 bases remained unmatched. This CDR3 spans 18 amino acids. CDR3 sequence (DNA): TGTGCCAGCAGTTACGATCTCAGTGCGGGACAGGGTGGCACTGAAGCTTTCTTT. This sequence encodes CASSYDLSAGQGGTEAFF.

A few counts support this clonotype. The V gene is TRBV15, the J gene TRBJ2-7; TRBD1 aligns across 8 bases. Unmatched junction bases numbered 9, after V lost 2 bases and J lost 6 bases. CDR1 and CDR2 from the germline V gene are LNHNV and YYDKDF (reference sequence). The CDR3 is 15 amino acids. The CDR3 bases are TGTGCCACCAGCAGATCTCAGGGGGCTGTACTCGAGCAGTACTTC. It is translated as CATSRSQGAVLEQYF.

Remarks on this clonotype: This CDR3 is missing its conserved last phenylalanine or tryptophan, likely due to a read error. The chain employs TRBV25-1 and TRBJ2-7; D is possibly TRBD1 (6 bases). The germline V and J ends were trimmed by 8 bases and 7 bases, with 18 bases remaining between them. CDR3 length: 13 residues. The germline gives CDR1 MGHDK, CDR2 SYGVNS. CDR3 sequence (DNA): TGTGCCAGCCCACACTCAGGGGATGAAGAGCAGTACCTC. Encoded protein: CASPHSGDEEQYL.

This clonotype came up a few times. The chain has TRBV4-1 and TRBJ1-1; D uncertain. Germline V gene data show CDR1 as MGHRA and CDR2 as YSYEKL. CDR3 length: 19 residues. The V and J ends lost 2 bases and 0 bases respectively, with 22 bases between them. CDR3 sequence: CASSQPRQVEWVVNTEAFF. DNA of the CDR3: TGCGCCAGCAGCCAACCGCGACAAGTGGAGTGGGTGGTGAACACTGAAGCTTTCTTT.

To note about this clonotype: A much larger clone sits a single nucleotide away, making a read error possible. The CDR3 DNA is TGTGCCAGCAGCTTGCAACTAGACTGTTCCTACGAGCAGTACTTC. Protein sequence: CASSLQLDCSYEQYF. The chain couples TRBV11-2 to TRBJ2-7; a weak D match, TRBD2 (5 bases). V was shortened by 3 bases and J by 1 base, with 13 bases between the two germline ends. The CDR3 covers 15 residues. Germline CDR1 reads SGHAT; CDR2 reads FQNNGV.